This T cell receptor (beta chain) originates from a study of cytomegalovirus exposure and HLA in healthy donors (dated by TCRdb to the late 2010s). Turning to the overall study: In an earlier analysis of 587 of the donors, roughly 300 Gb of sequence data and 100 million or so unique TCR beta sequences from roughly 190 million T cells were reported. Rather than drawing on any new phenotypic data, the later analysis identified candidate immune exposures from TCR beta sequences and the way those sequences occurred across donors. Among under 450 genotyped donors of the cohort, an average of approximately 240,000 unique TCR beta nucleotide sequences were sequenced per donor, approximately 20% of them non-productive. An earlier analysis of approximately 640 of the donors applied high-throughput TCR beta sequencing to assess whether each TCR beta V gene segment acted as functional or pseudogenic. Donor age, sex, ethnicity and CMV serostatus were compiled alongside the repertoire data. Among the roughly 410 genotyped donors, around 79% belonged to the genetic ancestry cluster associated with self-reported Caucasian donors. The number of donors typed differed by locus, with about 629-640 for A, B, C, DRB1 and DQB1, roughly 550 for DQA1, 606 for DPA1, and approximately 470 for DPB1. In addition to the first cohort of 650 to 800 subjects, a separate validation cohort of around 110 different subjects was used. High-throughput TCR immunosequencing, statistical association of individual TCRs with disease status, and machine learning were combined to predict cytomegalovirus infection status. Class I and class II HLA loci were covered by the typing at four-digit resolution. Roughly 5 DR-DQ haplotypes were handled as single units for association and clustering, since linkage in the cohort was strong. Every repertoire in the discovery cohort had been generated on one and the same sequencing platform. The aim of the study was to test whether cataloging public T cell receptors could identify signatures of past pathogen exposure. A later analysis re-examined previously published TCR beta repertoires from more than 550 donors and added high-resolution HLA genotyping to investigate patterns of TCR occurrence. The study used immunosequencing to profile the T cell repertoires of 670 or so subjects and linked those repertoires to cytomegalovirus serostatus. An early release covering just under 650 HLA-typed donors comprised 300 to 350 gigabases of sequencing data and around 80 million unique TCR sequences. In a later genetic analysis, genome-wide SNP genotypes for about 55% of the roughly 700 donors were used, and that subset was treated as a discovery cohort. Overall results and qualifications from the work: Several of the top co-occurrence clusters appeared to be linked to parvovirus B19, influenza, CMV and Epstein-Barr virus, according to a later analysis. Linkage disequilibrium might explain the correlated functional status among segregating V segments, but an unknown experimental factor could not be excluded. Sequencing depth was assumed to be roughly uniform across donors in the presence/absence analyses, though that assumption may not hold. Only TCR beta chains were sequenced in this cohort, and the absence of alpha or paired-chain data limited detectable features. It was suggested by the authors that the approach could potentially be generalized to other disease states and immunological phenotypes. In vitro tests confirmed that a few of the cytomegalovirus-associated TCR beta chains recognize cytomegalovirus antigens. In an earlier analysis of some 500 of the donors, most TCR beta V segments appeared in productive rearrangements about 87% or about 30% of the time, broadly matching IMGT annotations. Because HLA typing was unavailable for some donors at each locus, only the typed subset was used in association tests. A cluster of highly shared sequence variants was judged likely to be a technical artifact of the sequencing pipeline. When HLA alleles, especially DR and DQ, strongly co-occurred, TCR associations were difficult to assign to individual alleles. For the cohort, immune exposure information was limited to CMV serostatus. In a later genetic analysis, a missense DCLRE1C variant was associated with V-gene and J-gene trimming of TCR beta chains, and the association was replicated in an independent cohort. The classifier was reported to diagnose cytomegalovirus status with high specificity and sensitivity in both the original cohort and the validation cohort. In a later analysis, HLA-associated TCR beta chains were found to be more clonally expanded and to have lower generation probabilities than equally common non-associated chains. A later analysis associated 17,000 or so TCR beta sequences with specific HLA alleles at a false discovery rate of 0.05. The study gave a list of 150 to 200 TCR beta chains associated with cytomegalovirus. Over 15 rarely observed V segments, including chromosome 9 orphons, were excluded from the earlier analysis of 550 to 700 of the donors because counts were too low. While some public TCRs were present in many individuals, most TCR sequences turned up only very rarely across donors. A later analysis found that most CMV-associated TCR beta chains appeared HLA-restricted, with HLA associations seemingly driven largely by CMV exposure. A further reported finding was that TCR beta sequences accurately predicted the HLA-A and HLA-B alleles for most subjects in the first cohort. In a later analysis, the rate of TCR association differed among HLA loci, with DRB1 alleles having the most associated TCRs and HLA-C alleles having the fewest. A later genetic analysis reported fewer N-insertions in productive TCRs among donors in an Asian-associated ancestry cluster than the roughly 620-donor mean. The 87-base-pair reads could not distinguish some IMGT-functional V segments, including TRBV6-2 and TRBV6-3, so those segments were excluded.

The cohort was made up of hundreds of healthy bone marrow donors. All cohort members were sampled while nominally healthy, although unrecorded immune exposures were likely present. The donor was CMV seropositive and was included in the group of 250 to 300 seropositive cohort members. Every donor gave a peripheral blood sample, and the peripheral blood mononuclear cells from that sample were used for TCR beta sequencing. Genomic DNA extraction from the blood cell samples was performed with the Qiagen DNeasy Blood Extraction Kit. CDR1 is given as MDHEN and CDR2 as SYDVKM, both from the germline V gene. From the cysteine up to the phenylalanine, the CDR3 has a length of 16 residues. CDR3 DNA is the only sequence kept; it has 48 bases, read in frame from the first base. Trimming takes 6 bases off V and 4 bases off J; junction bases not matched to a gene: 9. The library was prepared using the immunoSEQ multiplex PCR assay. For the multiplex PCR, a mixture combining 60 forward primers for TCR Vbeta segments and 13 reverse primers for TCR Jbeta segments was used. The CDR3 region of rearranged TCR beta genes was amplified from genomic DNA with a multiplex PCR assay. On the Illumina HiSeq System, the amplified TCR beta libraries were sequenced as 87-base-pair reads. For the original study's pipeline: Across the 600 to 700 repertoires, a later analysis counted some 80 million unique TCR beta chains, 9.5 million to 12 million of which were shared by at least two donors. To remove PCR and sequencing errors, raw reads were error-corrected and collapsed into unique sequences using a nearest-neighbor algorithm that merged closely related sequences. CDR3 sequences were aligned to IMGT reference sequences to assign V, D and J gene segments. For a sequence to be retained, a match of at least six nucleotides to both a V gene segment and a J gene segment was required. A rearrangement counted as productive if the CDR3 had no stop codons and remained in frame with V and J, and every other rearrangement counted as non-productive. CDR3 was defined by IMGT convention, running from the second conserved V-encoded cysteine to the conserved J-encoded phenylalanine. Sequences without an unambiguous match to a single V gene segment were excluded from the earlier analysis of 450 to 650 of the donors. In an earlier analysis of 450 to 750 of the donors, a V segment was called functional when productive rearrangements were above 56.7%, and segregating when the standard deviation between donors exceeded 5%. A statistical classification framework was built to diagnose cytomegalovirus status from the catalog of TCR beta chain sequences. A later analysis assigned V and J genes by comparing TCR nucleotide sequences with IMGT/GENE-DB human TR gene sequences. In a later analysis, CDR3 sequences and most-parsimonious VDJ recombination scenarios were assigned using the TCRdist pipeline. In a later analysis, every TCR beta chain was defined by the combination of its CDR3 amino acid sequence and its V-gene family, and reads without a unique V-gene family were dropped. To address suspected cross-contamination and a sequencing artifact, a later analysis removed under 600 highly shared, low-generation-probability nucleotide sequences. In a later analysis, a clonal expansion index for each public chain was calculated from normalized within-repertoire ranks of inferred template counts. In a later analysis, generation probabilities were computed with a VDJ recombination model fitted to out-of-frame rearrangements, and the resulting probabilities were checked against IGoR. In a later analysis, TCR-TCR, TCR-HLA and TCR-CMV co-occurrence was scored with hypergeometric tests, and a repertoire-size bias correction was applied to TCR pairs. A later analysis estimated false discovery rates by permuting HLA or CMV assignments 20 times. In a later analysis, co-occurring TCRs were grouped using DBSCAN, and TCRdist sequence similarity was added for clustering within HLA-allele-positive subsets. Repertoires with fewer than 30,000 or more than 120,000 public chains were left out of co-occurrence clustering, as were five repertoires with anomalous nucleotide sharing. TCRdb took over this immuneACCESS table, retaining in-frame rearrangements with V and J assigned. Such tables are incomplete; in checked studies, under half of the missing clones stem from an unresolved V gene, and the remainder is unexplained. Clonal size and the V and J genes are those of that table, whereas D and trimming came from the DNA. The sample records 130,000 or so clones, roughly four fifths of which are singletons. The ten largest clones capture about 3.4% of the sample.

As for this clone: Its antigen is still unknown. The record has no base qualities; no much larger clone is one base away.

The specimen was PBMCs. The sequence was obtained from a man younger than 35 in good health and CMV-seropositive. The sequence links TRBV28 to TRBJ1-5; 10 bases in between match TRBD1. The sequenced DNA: TGTGCCAGCAGAACCGGGACAGGGGTCTATAATCAGCCCCAGCATTTT. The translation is CASRTGTGVYNQPQHF. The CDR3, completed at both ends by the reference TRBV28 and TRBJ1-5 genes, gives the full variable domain DVKVTQSSRYLVKRTGEKVFLECVQDMDHENMFWYRQDPGLGLRLIYFSYDVKMKEKGDIPEGYSVSREKKERFSLILESASTNQTSMYLCASRTGTGVYNQPQHFGDGTRLSIL.